Listed here is a single T cell receptor beta chain. The sample originates from a study of OX40 agonist ivuxolimab in advanced cancers. This CDR3 contains 14 residues. Germline V gives CDR1 MDHEN, CDR2 SYDVKM. With 5 bases removed from V and 4 bases from J, the gap between germline ends came to 11 bases. Assay used: immunoSEQ multiplex PCR; TCRdb lists only in-frame clones, some missing. Of some 59,000 clones listed, around 90% are singletons. The source material was CD4+ or CD8+ T cells sorted from blood, sampled in a trial of the OX40 agonist ivuxolimab. The rearrangement uses TRBV28 and TRBJ1-4; perhaps TRBD1 as D (5 bases). This TCR derives from an adult with an advanced solid tumor such as melanoma, head and neck, liver or kidney cancer. Here the CDR3 DNA reads TGTGCCAGCAGTCCCTCGGGGGTTAATGAAAAACTGTTTTTT. It codes for CASSPSGVNEKLFF.